Detailed here is one T cell receptor beta chain. The antigen is not known. This specimen belongs to a study of blood T cells in healthy people across ages. Study context: Template switching picked up about one barcoded beta molecule for each two T cells.

Sample-barcoded 5' priming and a J-beta primer mix drove a second PCR of roughly 6 to 12 cycles. From the 5' RACE reads, TCRdb called clonotypes with MiXCR, one entry per CDR3 protein. The sample holds 790,000 or so distinct CDR3 sequences; 35% to 60% are singletons and the top ten take 15% to 20%. Study-level findings and limits: Naive CD4+ cells and diversity were both higher in long-lived donors than in aged donors.

Germline-derived CDR1 and CDR2 are SQVTM and ANQGSEA. The V end was cut by 4 bases, the J end by 5 bases, with 8 bases between. CDR3 length: 11 residues. V gene TRBV29-1 combines with J gene TRBJ2-5; perhaps TRBD2 as D (5 bases). The sequence came from a man of 80 years or more in good health. Sequencing was done on a sample of blood. This CDR3 is CSVGTFETQYF. For the CDR3, the DNA is TGCAGCGTTGGGACTTTCGAGACCCAGTACTTC.